Below are 20 T cell receptor beta chains sequenced from a single sample in a study of T cell responses to AZD1222 COVID-19 vaccine (dated by TCRdb to the early 2020s). Library creation used the immunoSEQ multiplex PCR assay. Entries here come from immuneACCESS through TCRdb and include only in-frame sequences with V and J called. Some clones fail to appear in such tables; in the studies checked, an unresolved V gene covers under half of the shortfall, and the cause of the remainder is unknown. The sample contains some 180,000 clones, approximately 92% of them found a single time. In total, the top ten clones hold 3.6% of the sample. Interpreted using the paper, the time point label stands for: about 28 days (+/-7) after the second vaccine dose. The sample's treatment or condition, from its label and the paper: meningococcal conjugate vaccine given as trial control. The material sequenced was peripheral blood, taken 28 days after the second dose of the MenACWY control vaccine. Receptors originate from an adult who received the MenACWY meningococcal vaccine as a control.

This rearrangement joins TRBV6-5 to TRBJ1-1; D remains unclear. Germline assignment: CDR1 MNHEY and CDR2 SVGAGI. Trimming shortened V by 0 bases and J by 5 bases, and 13 bases separated the two germline ends. This CDR3 has 15 amino acids. CDR3: CASSYSPGGRTEAFF. The CDR3 DNA reads as TGTGCCAGCAGTTACTCGCCAGGCGGAAGGACTGAAGCTTTCTTT.

The V call is TRBV28, the J call TRBJ1-3; possible D gene TRBD1, 5 bases. CDR1 and CDR2 (germline): MDHEN, SYDVKM. V lost 5 bases and J 0 bases, leaving 11 bases between the germline ends. This CDR3 is built from 15 residues. The CDR3 region has the DNA TGTGCCAGCAGTCCGGGGCTTAGCTCTGGAAACACCATATATTTT. Amino acids: CASSPGLSSGNTIYF. The whole variable domain, remainder taken from reference TRBV28 and TRBJ1-3, is DVKVTQSSRYLVKRTGEKVFLECVQDMDHENMFWYRQDPGLGLRLIYFSYDVKMKEKGDIPEGYSVSREKKERFSLILESASTNQTSMYLCASSPGLSSGNTIYFGEGSWLTVV.

This clone was detected only once. The chain couples TRBV5-1 to TRBJ1-1; D possibly corresponds to TRBD1 (5 bases). This CDR3 contains 13 residues. Deletions cut 0 bases from V and 5 bases from J, with 8 bases between. Germline V gene data show CDR1 as SGHRS and CDR2 as YFSETQ. In DNA, the CDR3 is TGCGCCAGCAGCTTGGATGGGGCTACTGAAGCTTTCTTT. Its translation: CASSLDGATEAFF.

The V gene is TRBV25-1, the J gene TRBJ1-2; D is undetermined. Trimming removed 1 base from V and 7 bases from J, with 13 bases in between. The CDR3 spans 14 residues. Germline V gene sequence: CDR1 MGHDK, CDR2 SYGVNS. Written as DNA, the CDR3 is TGTGCCAGCAGTGAATTCGGACCACCCACTGGCTACACCTTC. Protein: CASSEFGPPTGYTF.

There are a few counts of this clone. V usage is TRBV18 and J usage is TRBJ1-1, with unresolved D. V shed 8 bases and J shed 5 bases, with 12 bases lying between them. Germline CDR1 and CDR2: KGHSH and LQKENI. CDR3 length: 12 amino acids. CDR3 DNA sequence: TGTGCCAGCCACCGGGAGGGAACTGAAGCTTTCTTT. Translated, it gives CASHREGTEAFF.

CDR3 amino acids: CASSSHRVSPLHF. As DNA, the CDR3 is TGTGCCAGTAGTAGCCACAGGGTATCACCCCTCCACTTT. J is TRBJ1-6 and V is TRBV19, with D possibly being TRBD1 (6 bases). The CDR3 runs to 13 residues. CDR1 is LNHDA and CDR2 is SQIVND in the germline V gene (reference sequence). The germline V and J ends were trimmed by 4 bases and 10 bases, with 11 bases remaining between them.

This clone has only a few counts. This chain uses TRBV16 with TRBJ1-5; D is possibly TRBD1 (6 bases). V lost 2 bases to trimming and J lost 6 bases, with 14 bases between them. The CDR3 has 15 residues. CDR1 and CDR2 (germline): KGHSY, FQNENV. The CDR3 DNA sequence: TGTGCCAGCAGCCAACTACAGGGATTTGGTCAGCCCCAGCATTTT. This codes for CASSQLQGFGQPQHF.

The chain employs TRBV7-2 and TRBJ2-4; no clear D. Germline V gene lookup returns CDR1 SGHTA and CDR2 FQGNSA. The V gene lost 1 base and the J gene lost 6 bases, with 10 bases spanning the gap. The CDR3 extends over 14 amino acids. This CDR3 reads CASSLGLPGNIQYF. In nucleotides, the CDR3 is TGTGCCAGCAGCTTAGGCTTGCCTGGAAACATTCAGTACTTC.

The chain has TRBV5-1 and TRBJ2-7; D is uncertain. This CDR3 is 13 amino acids long. Germline CDR1 and CDR2: SGHRS and YFSETQ. Trimming shortened V by 1 base and J by 1 base, and 6 bases separated the two germline ends. CDR3 sequence (DNA): TGCGCCAGCAGCTTGTACTATTCCTACGAGCAGTACTTC. Translating it yields CASSLYYSYEQYF. Looking up the rest from reference TRBV5-1 and TRBJ2-7 gives the full variable domain: KAGVTQTPRYLIKTRGQQVTLSCSPISGHRSVSWYQQTPGQGLQFLFEYFSETQRNKGNFPGRFSGRQFSNSRSEMNVSTLELGDSALYLCASSLYYSYEQYFGPGTRLTVT.

This chain connects TRBV2 to TRBJ1-1; TRBD1 might be the D (5 bases). CDR1 SNHLY and CDR2 FYNNEI come from the germline V gene. V lost 11 bases to trimming and J lost 6 bases, with 10 bases between them. The CDR3 spans 10 residues. The CDR3 reads CALAGAEAFF. The CDR3 DNA sequence: TGTGCCCTCGCGGGGGCTGAAGCTTTCTTT.

V gene TRBV24-1 combines with J gene TRBJ2-2; 11 bases are a match to TRBD2. V trimming: 5 bases; J trimming: 5 bases; junction bases outside the gene matches: 6. The CDR3 sequence is 16 residues long. The germline gives CDR1 KGHDR, CDR2 SFDVKD. CDR3 sequence: CATSALASGRTGELFF. CDR3 nucleotides: TGTGCCACCAGTGCCCTGGCTAGCGGGAGGACCGGGGAGCTGTTTTTT.

V is TRBV28 and J is TRBJ1-2; 10 positions match TRBD1. With 9 bases clipped from V and 0 bases from J, the junction kept 4 bases outside the gene matches. The CDR3 spans 14 residues. Germline values: CDR1 MDHEN, CDR2 SYDVKM. CDR3 bases: TGTGCCAGAGGGACAGGGGCGCCTAACTATGGCTACACCTTC. It is translated as CARGTGAPNYGYTF.

The genes are TRBV21-1 and TRBJ2-2; no check of the table's D call, TRBD2, against the DNA was made. TRBV21-1 is a pseudogene segment. This CDR3 spans 19 amino acids. As DNA, the CDR3 is TGTGCCAGCAGCAAAGGGGGTCAGACAACCGAGCGGGATGGCGGGGAGCTGTTTTTT. It specifies CASSKGGQTTERDGGELFF.

The chain has TRBV19 and TRBJ1-1; D is undetermined. CDR1 LNHDA and CDR2 SQIVND come from the germline V gene (reference sequence). The CDR3 contains 14 residues. Trimming removed 6 bases from V and 1 base from J, with 12 bases in between. The CDR3 nucleotides read TGTGCCAGTAGGGGCATAGGAAGGAACACTGAAGCTTTCTTT. Amino acid sequence: CASRGIGRNTEAFF. Full variable domain (rest looked up from reference TRBV19 and TRBJ1-1): DGGITQSPKYLFRKEGQNVTLSCEQNLNHDAMYWYRQDPGQGLRLIYYSQIVNDFQKGDIAEGYSVSREKKESFPLTVTSAQKNPTAFYLCASRGIGRNTEAFFGQGTRLTVV.

The chain employs TRBV30 and TRBJ1-4; tentatively, D is TRBD1 (5 bases). V was shortened by 0 bases and J by 2 bases, with 10 bases between the two germline ends. This CDR3 region has 15 residues. Germline V CDR1 and CDR2: GTSNPN, SVGIG (reference sequence). The CDR3 loop reads CAWSVSRGTNEKLFF. In nucleotides, the CDR3 is TGTGCCTGGAGTGTGTCGAGGGGCACTAATGAAAAACTGTTTTTT.

The rearrangement uses TRBV29-1 and TRBJ2-1; 12 positions match TRBD2. The CDR3 runs to 17 residues. Germline CDR1 SQVTM, CDR2 ANQGSEA. The V segment lost 6 bases and the J segment 7 bases; nucleotides outside the gene matches: 16. The chain's CDR3 is CSVPWTSGEAPSNEQFF. DNA for the CDR3: TGCAGCGTCCCATGGACTAGCGGGGAGGCCCCTTCGAATGAGCAGTTCTTC.

This chain connects TRBV11-3 to TRBJ2-6, with unresolved D. Germline values: CDR1 SGHNT, CDR2 YENEEA. The V end was cut by 6 bases, the J end by 2 bases, with 11 bases between. The CDR3 covers 15 residues. The CDR3 DNA reads TGTGCCAGCAGTTACGACGGCGCTGGGGCCAACGTCCTGACTTTC. This translates into CASSYDGAGANVLTF.

J is TRBJ1-1 and V is TRBV6-5, with TRBD1 identical over 7 bases. The V gene's germline CDR1 is MNHEY and CDR2 SVGAGI. CDR3 length: 13 amino acids. Unmatched junction bases numbered 11, after V lost 10 bases and J lost 6 bases. CDR3 protein: CATKTGRGPEAFF. The CDR3 nucleotides read TGTGCCACAAAGACAGGAAGGGGGCCTGAAGCTTTCTTT.

The chain has TRBV5-1 and TRBJ2-7; no firm D call. The CDR3 runs 14 residues. Germline CDR1 SGHRS, CDR2 YFSETQ. With 2 bases removed from V and 0 bases from J, the gap between germline ends came to 9 bases. CDR3 nucleotide sequence: TGCGCCAGCAGCTTAATACCCAACTCCTACGAGCAGTACTTC. Its protein is CASSLIPNSYEQYF. Full variable domain (missing parts from reference TRBV5-1 and TRBJ2-7): KAGVTQTPRYLIKTRGQQVTLSCSPISGHRSVSWYQQTPGQGLQFLFEYFSETQRNKGNFPGRFSGRQFSNSRSEMNVSTLELGDSALYLCASSLIPNSYEQYFGPGTRLTVT.

This clone showed up just once. This chain links TRBV6-5 with TRBJ2-3; possible D gene TRBD2, 6 bases. The V end was cut by 9 bases, the J end by 0 bases, with 13 bases between. This CDR3 has 14 amino acids. Germline V gene sequence: CDR1 MNHEY, CDR2 SVGAGI. Written as DNA, the CDR3 is TGTGCCAGTCAAGCGGGTGCTAGCACAGATACGCAGTATTTT. It translates to CASQAGASTDTQYF.